Each of the 26 T cell receptor beta chains below was sequenced from the same sample in a study of patients and donors after allogeneic stem cell transplantation. TCRdb itself ran the RT-PCR reads through MiXCR, one entry per CDR3 protein. The sample yields roughly 940,000 distinct CDR3 sequences, approximately 18% seen once. The specimen was blood, either unsorted or a sorted T cell fraction (not recorded which). Every receptor here comes from a human donor who was either an allogeneic HSCT recipient or a stem cell or donor lymphocyte infusion donor (not recorded which). It is not recorded whose cells these are; they may come from a transplant donor.

This clonotype was counted between two and nine times. The J gene is TRBJ2-5, the V gene TRBV12-3 or TRBV12-4, with a weak D call TRBD2 (5 bases). The CDR3 has 14 amino acids. The V and J ends lost 5 bases and 5 bases respectively, with 15 bases between them. The DNA of the CDR3 is TGTGCCAGCAGTATATCGGGGAGTCGTGAGACCCAGTACTTC. Translated, it gives CASSISGSRETQYF.

J is TRBJ1-2 and V is TRBV9; D is perhaps TRBD1 (5 bases). CDR1 SGDLS and CDR2 YYNGEE come from the germline V gene. Trimming removed 0 bases from V and 5 bases from J, with 5 bases in between. CDR3 length: 12 residues. DNA for the CDR3: TGTGCCAGCAGCGTAGGGGGGTATGGCTACACCTTC. Protein sequence: CASSVGGYGYTF.

This rearrangement joins TRBV29-1 to TRBJ2-3, with TRBD1 as a possible D gene (6 bases). Germline V lookup: CDR1 SQVTM, CDR2 ANQGSEA. This CDR3 spans 14 amino acids. The V end lost 7 bases, the J end lost 0 bases, and 14 bases lay between the germline ends. CDR3 coding DNA: TGCAGCGGCCGGTCGACAGGTAGCACAGATACGCAGTATTTT. The encoded protein is CSGRSTGSTDTQYF.

This clonotype was seen many times. The V and J genes are TRBV10-3 and TRBJ1-1; TRBD1 might be the D (6 bases). Trimming stripped 3 bases from V and 1 base from J, with 12 bases between. This CDR3 spans 15 amino acids. Germline V CDR1 and CDR2: ENHRY, SYGVKD. The CDR3 sequence is CAISELGHQNTEAFF. The DNA for the CDR3 is TGTGCCATCAGTGAACTGGGACATCAGAACACTGAAGCTTTCTTT.

This clonotype was found a few times. The V call is TRBV7-2, the J call TRBJ2-7, with 8 bases aligning to TRBD2. The CDR3 contains 14 residues. CDR1 SGHTA and CDR2 FQGNSA come from the germline V gene. The J segment lost 3 bases and the V segment lost 4 bases, leaving 5 bases of the junction unmatched. DNA of the CDR3: TGTGCCAGCAGCTCCCCGGGGGGGCGCTACGAGCAGTACTTC. It specifies CASSSPGGRYEQYF. Looking up the rest from reference TRBV7-2 and TRBJ2-7 gives the full variable domain: GAGVSQSPSNKVTEKGKDVELRCDPISGHTALYWYRQSLGQGLEFLIYFQGNSAPDKSGLPSDRFSAERTGGSVSTLTIQRTQQEDSAVYLCASSSPGGRYEQYFGPGTRLTVT.

This clonotype was counted between two and nine times. The chain uses TRBV2 and TRBJ2-3; 7 nucleotides align to TRBD2. V was pared by 5 bases and J by 1 base, with 6 bases of the junction left unmatched. This CDR3 is built from 15 residues. CDR1 and CDR2 (germline): SNHLY, FYNNEI. CDR3 sequence reads: CASSQWGGRTDTQYF. For the CDR3, the DNA is TGTGCCAGCAGTCAGTGGGGGGGACGCACAGATACGCAGTATTTT. Using reference TRBV2 and TRBJ2-3 for the parts outside the CDR3, the full variable domain is EPEVTQTPSHQVTQMGQEVILRCVPISNHLYFYWYRQILGQKVEFLVSFYNNEISEKSEIFDDQFSVERPDGSNFTLKIRSTKLEDSAMYFCASSQWGGRTDTQYFGPGTRLTVL.

This clonotype was seen a single time. The gene calls are TRBV16 and TRBJ1-5, with D perhaps TRBD1 (6 bases). Germline V gives CDR1 KGHSY, CDR2 FQNENV. V lost 4 bases and J lost 6, with 19 bases in between. The CDR3 contains 16 residues. The CDR3 reads CASSPQSAGVGQPQHF. The DNA of the CDR3 is TGTGCCAGCAGCCCCCAAAGTGCAGGGGTTGGTCAGCCCCAGCATTTT.

The table lists this clonotype with a few counts. The chain carries TRBV6-2 or TRBV6-3 and TRBJ1-5; 8 bases are a match to TRBD1. The CDR3 is made up of 16 amino acids. Germline V CDR1 and CDR2: MNHEY, SVGEGT. Trimming removed 10 bases from V and 4 bases from J; junction bases left unmatched: 15. CDR3 region: CATTLTWDRTNQPQHF. CDR3 in DNA: TGTGCCACCACCCTAACCTGGGACAGGACAAATCAGCCCCAGCATTTT.

This clonotype appeared a few times. The rearrangement uses TRBV6-2 or TRBV6-3 and TRBJ2-5, with 11 nucleotides matching TRBD2. Unmatched junction bases numbered 14, after V lost 6 bases and J lost 5 bases. This CDR3 has 17 amino acids. Germline CDR1 reads MNHEY; CDR2 reads SVGEGT. The CDR3 DNA reads TGTGCCAGCAGCGGAACTAGCGGGGGACCGACGGGGGAGACCCAGTACTTC. Protein product: CASSGTSGGPTGETQYF.

This chain connects TRBV3-1 to TRBJ2-7, with D hard to call. V was clipped by 1 base and J by 8 bases, with 12 bases between them. CDR3 length: 13 residues. Germline values: CDR1 LGHDT, CDR2 YNNKEL (reference sequence). The CDR3 DNA reads TGTGCCAGCAGCCAAGGAATAAAGGGCCAGCAGTACTTC. Amino acids: CASSQGIKGQQYF.

This chain joins TRBV24-1 and TRBJ2-2; D is undetermined. The length of the CDR3 is 13 residues. V gave up 3 bases and J gave up 6 bases, with 7 bases separating them. Germline V gene data show CDR1 as KGHDR and CDR2 as SFDVKD. The CDR3 coding sequence is TGTGCCACCAGTGATCGGAGTTCCGGGGAGCTGTTTTTT. Protein sequence: CATSDRSSGELFF.

A few counts support this clonotype. This rearrangement joins TRBV20-1 to TRBJ1-6; D unclear. Germline CDR1 DFQATT, CDR2 SNEGSKA (reference sequence). The length of the CDR3 is 13 residues. With 4 bases removed from V and 0 bases from J, the gap between germline ends came to 4 bases. The CDR3 is CSATSSYNSPLHF. The CDR3 DNA reads TGCAGTGCTACGAGCTCCTATAATTCACCCCTCCACTTT.

CDR3 sequence (DNA): TGTGCCAGCAGTCAAAGCACTGAGCAGTTCTTC. Encoded protein: CASSQSTEQFF. The chain carries TRBV6-5 and TRBJ2-1; D is uncertain. CDR1 is MNHEY, CDR2 SVGAGI, per germline. This CDR3 has 11 amino acids. Deletions cut 5 bases from V and 9 bases from J, with 8 bases between.

The CDR3 protein is CAISELARTSSYNEQFF. The CDR3 DNA reads as TGTGCCATCAGTGAGCTAGCTAGAACCAGCTCCTACAATGAGCAGTTCTTC. The chain links TRBV10-3 to TRBJ2-1; perhaps TRBD2 as D (5 bases). Between the trimmed V and J ends, which lost 2 bases and 0 bases, there was a span of 14 bases. The CDR3 is 17 residues long. CDR1 and CDR2 from the germline V gene are ENHRY and SYGVKD.

In this sample, this clonotype turned up many times. The chain is built from TRBV29-1 and TRBJ2-5; D call uncertain. Trimming left V 0 bases short and J 5 bases short, with 1 base between. Germline values: CDR1 SQVTM, CDR2 ANQGSEA. The CDR3 has 10 amino acids. CDR3 DNA sequence: TGCAGCGTTGAAGAGGAGACCCAGTACTTC. Protein: CSVEEETQYF.

In its sample, this clonotype was seen a few times. The gene calls are TRBV6-5 and TRBJ2-7, with D tentatively TRBD1 or TRBD2 (6 bases each). Germline V gene sequence: CDR1 MNHEY, CDR2 SVGAGI. V dropped 8 bases and J dropped 9 bases, with 14 bases sitting between them. The CDR3 extends over 11 amino acids. The CDR3 reads CASWGQGGQYF. CDR3 coding DNA: TGTGCCAGCTGGGGGCAGGGAGGGCAGTACTTC.

This clonotype was counted between two and nine times. This chain uses TRBV25-1 with TRBJ1-1; perhaps TRBD1 as D (5 bases). Germline V gene data show CDR1 as MGHDK and CDR2 as SYGVNS. V lost 1 base and J 1 base, leaving 19 bases between the germline ends. The CDR3 length is 18 residues. CDR3 residues: CASSESWGEWGSNTEAFF. The CDR3 DNA sequence: TGTGCCAGCAGTGAATCGTGGGGCGAGTGGGGATCGAACACTGAAGCTTTCTTT.

This clonotype was seen a handful of times. The chain joins TRBV7-2 to TRBJ2-1; 7 nucleotides line up with TRBD2. Trimming at V came to 8 bases and at J to 10 bases, leaving 5 bases not matched to a gene. This CDR3 spans 11 amino acids. Germline CDR1 SGHTA, CDR2 FQGNSA. CDR3: CASLGSGEQFF. Written as DNA, the CDR3 is TGTGCCAGCCTGGGTAGCGGGGAGCAGTTCTTC.

The rearrangement links TRBV27 to TRBJ2-2; 10 bases agree with TRBD1. The CDR3 runs to 15 residues. Germline loops: CDR1 MNHEY, CDR2 SMNVEV (reference sequence). V was clipped by 6 bases and J by 5 bases; unmatched bases: 6. CDR3 region: CASRDRGLMTGELFF. The CDR3 DNA is TGTGCCAGCAGAGACAGGGGGCTGATGACCGGGGAGCTGTTTTTT.

V gene TRBV20-1 combines with J gene TRBJ1-1, with 11 bases matching TRBD1. From germline, CDR1 is DFQATT and CDR2 SNEGSKA (reference sequence). Losses at the gene ends were 0 bases for V and 4 bases for J; bases not matched to a gene: 1. The CDR3 covers 14 residues. CDR3 in DNA: TGCAGTGCTAGAGACGGGACAGGGGGCACTGAAGCTTTCTTT. It translates to CSARDGTGGTEAFF.

This chain uses TRBV5-5 with TRBJ2-7, with D possibly matching TRBD2 (5 bases). Looked up from germline, CDR1 is SGHKS and CDR2 is YYEKEE (reference sequence). V lost 0 bases to trimming and J lost 5 bases, with 18 bases between them. The CDR3 has 16 residues. CDR3 loop: CASSLEVSLAGHEQYF. CDR3 in DNA: TGTGCCAGCAGCTTGGAAGTTTCGCTAGCCGGCCACGAGCAGTACTTC.

This CDR3 is CASSLRGSNSEQFF. In nucleotides, the CDR3 is TGTGCCAGCAGCTTACGCGGTTCAAATAGTGAGCAGTTCTTC. This rearrangement joins TRBV13 to TRBJ2-1; D is undetermined. Trimming shortened V by 2 bases and J by 9 bases, and 14 bases separated the two germline ends. There are 14 residues in the CDR3. Germline loops: CDR1 PRHDT, CDR2 FYEKMQ (reference sequence).

This clonotype was seen once. The chain employs TRBV30 and TRBJ1-1, with unresolved D. The germline CDR1 and CDR2 sequences are GTSNPN and SVGIG (reference sequence). V was clipped by 5 bases and J by 1 base, with 2 bases between them. The CDR3 totals 10 residues. The chain's CDR3 is CAWENTEAFF. CDR3 in DNA: TGTGCCTGGGAGAACACTGAAGCTTTCTTT.

This clonotype was seen only a few times. The V call is TRBV5-1, the J call TRBJ2-3; D is uncertain. Germline values: CDR1 SGHRS, CDR2 YFSETQ. The CDR3 is 13 amino acids. Trimming removed 5 bases from V and 4 bases from J, with 11 bases in between. In DNA, the CDR3 is TGCGCCAGCAGTCGGTACTTGGCAGATACGCAGTATTTT. Amino acids: CASSRYLADTQYF.

The sample holds many counts of this clonotype. V and J are TRBV27 and TRBJ2-3; D not certain. The length of the CDR3 is 15 residues. Trimming stripped 7 bases from V and 2 bases from J, with 16 bases between. The germline V gene has CDR1 MNHEY and CDR2 SMNVEV (reference sequence). The CDR3 DNA sequence: TGTGCCAGCAACCTTCGGGCCAACCCCACAGATACGCAGTATTTT. Amino acids: CASNLRANPTDTQYF.

A few counts support this clonotype. The V and J genes are TRBV5-1 and TRBJ2-4; the D gene is possibly TRBD2 (5 bases). The germline V and J ends were trimmed by 3 bases and 4 bases, with 17 bases remaining between them. This CDR3 region has 16 residues. CDR1 SGHRS and CDR2 YFSETQ come from the germline V gene. The CDR3 region is CASSSRLPGLKNIQYF. The CDR3 DNA reads as TGCGCCAGCAGCTCTAGGTTACCGGGGTTAAAAAACATTCAGTACTTC. Supplemented by reference TRBV5-1 and TRBJ2-4, the full variable domain reads KAGVTQTPRYLIKTRGQQVTLSCSPISGHRSVSWYQQTPGQGLQFLFEYFSETQRNKGNFPGRFSGRQFSNSRSEMNVSTLELGDSALYLCASSSRLPGLKNIQYFGAGTRLSVL.